The present T cell receptor beta chain was sequenced within a study of spatial heterogeneity in lung cancer (dated by TCRdb to between 2018 and 2020). Background on the whole study: Beta-chain transcripts were consistently detected in greater numbers than alpha-chain transcripts, which likely reflected higher beta-chain transcript abundance. Both alpha and beta chains were TCR-sequenced in samples taken at surgery, namely 220 tumor regions, roughly 64 matched nontumor lung samples and approximately 58 PBMC samples. In non-small cell lung cancer, the study made a quantitative comparison of TCR alpha and beta repertoires among multiple tumor regions, matched nontumor lung and blood. TCR repertoire features were related to nonsynonymous mutation counts determined by whole-exome sequencing of tumor tissue. In the raw uncorrected reads, each unique combination of TCR and UMI appeared more than ten times on average.

Library construction relied on 5' RACE. TCRdb lists the instrument as NextSeq 500. The TCR library protocol attached a unique molecular identifier to each TCR cDNA molecule to allow correction of PCR and sequencing errors. The published analysis was carried out like this. TCR identification, UMI-based error correction and CDR3 extraction were performed with Decombinator tools. TCRs above a frequency of 2 per 1,000, corresponding to the top 1% of the tumor frequency distribution, were defined as expanded. Each repertoire was subsampled 100 times to 5,000 TCRs, after which Renyi diversity was computed with the R vegan package. CDR3 similarity networks were built from amino acid triplet string-kernel similarity, with CDR3s being connected when pairwise similarity was above 0.82. TCRdb reanalyzed the raw reads on its own, using fastp at Q25 for trimming and MiXCR for clone calling, and kept in-frame beta chains. Records with the same CDR3 protein are collapsed into one entry carrying the most frequent genes and DNA. These V and J calls originate from TCRdb's pipeline instead of the authors' own analysis. This sample has about 61,000 distinct CDR3 sequences in its table, and roughly 6.4% of those were observed once. The ten top clones hold approximately 15% of the sample.

Overall study results and their limits: Ubiquitous expanded tumor TCRs showed up in blood more often at tumor resection than at routine follow-up. Confirming at a functional level the hypothesis that regional TCRs recognize regional mutations was considered to require additional single-cell paired TCR alpha and beta sequencing.

CDR1 MDHEN and CDR2 SYDVKM are derived from the germline V gene. The CDR3 runs 14 residues from the cysteine to the phenylalanine. The only DNA kept is the CDR3, 42 bases in frame from the first base. Relative to germline, V is 8 bases shorter and J is 1 base shorter, with 11 bases between their ends. Notes on this clonotype: It has no known antigen specificity. No per-base quality is available; no much larger clone lies one base away.

The time point label for this specimen denotes: sample taken at primary tumor resection. The donors were 60 to 80 patients from the lung TRACERx cohort who had early-stage, untreated non-small cell lung cancer. Without any cell sorting, TCR sequencing was performed on whole RNA extracted either from tumor and nontumor lung tissue or from cryopreserved PBMC samples. Patients were selected for TCR sequencing only if sufficient RNA was available from at least two tumor regions. Source: PBMCs, taken at surgery. The V and J genes are TRBV28 and TRBJ2-2; the D gene is perhaps TRBD2, on 5 matching bases. The TCR comes from a female donor with early-stage non-small cell lung cancer. The nucleotide sequence is given as TGTGCCAGCTTCGGGAACCTGAACACCGGGGAGCTGTTTTTT. This gives the protein CASFGNLNTGELFF.